This TCR beta chain was sequenced during a study of blood T cells in healthy people across ages. Notes on the study in general: The long-lived group displayed more naive CD4+ cells, plus higher diversity, than the aged donors did.

Details on this clonotype: Antigen: not known.

PCR was performed a second time for roughly 7 to 12 cycles using a sample-barcoded 5' primer and a J-beta primer mix. A template-switch adaptor that had 12 random nucleotides put a tag on each cDNA molecule. TCRdb analysed the 5' RACE reads with MiXCR anew, one entry per CDR3 protein. This repertoire shows about a million distinct CDR3 sequences, roughly half found once; its top ten account for about 20%. The study isolated at least 6 million PBMCs from each sample. Unmatched junction bases numbered 13, after V lost 10 bases and J lost 2 bases. Germline V gene lookup returns CDR1 MNHEY and CDR2 SVGEGT. The CDR3 sequence is 15 residues long.

Source material: blood. The chain combines TRBV6-2 or TRBV6-3 with TRBJ2-5; 7 nucleotides match TRBD2. The clonotype was recovered from a woman in her sixties or seventies in good health. The CDR3 nucleotides are TGTGCCACGAGGATGGTAGCGGGCTTACAAGAGACCCAGTACTTC. Its protein product is CATRMVAGLQETQYF.